Below, 27 T cell receptor beta chains from the same sample are listed, as sequenced in a study of cytomegalovirus exposure and HLA in healthy donors. TCRdb's copy holds only in-frame clones and misses some; the assay was immunoSEQ multiplex PCR. The table records 250,000 to 400,000 clones, approximately 86% of them present only once. Sequenced material: PBMCs. Receptor source: a man aged 25 to 40 in good health and CMV-seronegative.

This chain joins TRBV4-1 and TRBJ1-2; TRBD1 agrees at 7 bases. Germline CDR1 MGHRA, CDR2 YSYEKL. The CDR3 has 15 residues. V trimming: 0 bases; J trimming: 5 bases; junction bases outside the gene matches: 6. The CDR3 DNA follows: TGCGCCAGCAGCCAAGATTCGGCAGGGGGATATGGCTACACCTTC. Translating gives CASSQDSAGGYGYTF.

The chain has TRBV7-2 and TRBJ1-2; tentative D call: TRBD1 (5 bases). This CDR3 contains 16 residues. Germline V gene lookup returns CDR1 SGHTA and CDR2 FQGNSA. Trimming removed 3 bases at V and 5 bases at J, with 19 bases between. CDR3 loop: CASSLAGGTGRYGYTF. In DNA form, the CDR3 reads TGTGCCAGCAGCTTGGCTGGCGGGACGGGCCGATATGGCTACACCTTC.

V and J are TRBV9 and TRBJ2-7, with 9 bases lining up with TRBD1. The V segment lost 2 bases and the J segment 3 bases; nucleotides outside the gene matches: 6. Looked up from germline, CDR1 is SGDLS and CDR2 is YYNGEE. CDR3 size: 15 residues. The CDR3 DNA is TGTGCCAGCAGCGTTTCCGGGACAGGGCTCTACGAGCAGTACTTC. Its protein product is CASSVSGTGLYEQYF.

V and J are TRBV9 and TRBJ1-5, with D unclear. V lost 3 bases, J lost 0 bases, and 7 bases lay in between. The CDR3 sequence is 14 residues long. From germline, CDR1 is SGDLS and CDR2 YYNGEE. The CDR3 loop reads CASSGLNSNQPQHF. The CDR3 DNA reads TGTGCCAGCAGCGGACTGAATAGCAATCAGCCCCAGCATTTT.

The chain employs TRBV6-6 and TRBJ2-1, with TRBD2 matching 9 bases. The ends lost 6 bases at V and 7 bases at J; junction bases unmatched: 4. From germline, CDR1 is MNHNY and CDR2 SVGAGI (reference sequence). The CDR3 runs 13 residues. The CDR3 DNA sequence: TGTGCCAGCAGGCTAGCGGGACGAAATGAGCAGTTCTTC. It is translated as CASRLAGRNEQFF.

The chain joins TRBV7-8 to TRBJ2-7; D is perhaps TRBD2 (5 bases). The V end was cut by 2 bases, the J end by 2 bases, with 19 bases between. This CDR3 is 17 amino acids long. Germline assignment: CDR1 SGHVS and CDR2 FQNEAQ. CDR3 DNA sequence: TGTGCCAGCAGCTTATTTTTGGACTCACTCACTACCTACGAGCAGTACTTC. It is translated as CASSLFLDSLTTYEQYF.

The V and J genes are TRBV18 and TRBJ1-2, with no clear D. V shed 6 bases and J shed 5 bases, with 13 bases lying between them. The germline V gene encodes CDR1 KGHSH and CDR2 LQKENI. CDR3 length equals 13 residues. The CDR3 DNA sequence: TGTGCCAGCTCTTTGTTCGAGTATTATGGCTACACCTTC. Translation: CASSLFEYYGYTF.

This chain joins TRBV6-1 and TRBJ1-1; 7 bases are a match to TRBD1. The germline V gene encodes CDR1 MNHNS and CDR2 SASEGT. The CDR3 runs to 14 residues. V shed 10 bases and J 1 base; nucleotides not matched to a gene: 9. The CDR3 bases are TGTGCCACTGACCTCCGGGACAGGAACACTGAAGCTTTCTTT. It is translated as CATDLRDRNTEAFF.

J is TRBJ2-2 and V is TRBV7-7; 9 nucleotides match TRBD1. The CDR3 is 14 residues long. The V gene end was trimmed by 3 bases and the J gene end by 5 bases; junction bases not matched to a gene: 1. Germline V gene sequence: CDR1 SSHAT, CDR2 FNYEAQ (reference sequence). The CDR3 reads CASSLDRGTGELFF. In DNA, the CDR3 is TGTGCCAGCAGCTTGGACAGGGGAACCGGGGAGCTGTTTTTT.

V is TRBV5-1 and J is TRBJ2-3; 9 nucleotides line up with TRBD1. Germline V gene sequence: CDR1 SGHRS, CDR2 YFSETQ. The CDR3 consists of 20 residues. V lost 2 bases and J lost 1; bases outside the gene matches: 17. CDR3 DNA: TGCGCCAGCAGCTTTAGCGGACAGGGGCTGGCGGTTTTTCGCACAGATACGCAGTATTTT. It codes for CASSFSGQGLAVFRTDTQYF.

V usage is TRBV28 and J usage is TRBJ1-5; D not certain. V shed 3 bases and J shed 0 bases, with 9 bases lying between them. The CDR3 loop spans 15 amino acids. Germline V gene lookup returns CDR1 MDHEN and CDR2 SYDVKM. The CDR3 here is CASSFSPRSNQPQHF. CDR3 nucleotide sequence: TGTGCCAGCAGTTTTTCCCCCCGTAGCAATCAGCCCCAGCATTTT.

This chain uses TRBV4-1 with TRBJ2-7; a weak D match, TRBD2 (6 bases). The CDR3 runs 15 residues. Trimming took 0 bases from V and 2 from J, leaving 11 bases between them. CDR1 is MGHRA, CDR2 YSYEKL, per germline. CDR3 sequence reads: CASSQDGGPTYEQYF. The CDR3 bases are TGCGCCAGCAGCCAAGACGGGGGTCCGACCTACGAGCAGTACTTC.

V gene TRBV29-1 combines with J gene TRBJ1-1; no definite D call. The germline V gene has CDR1 SQVTM and CDR2 ANQGSEA. With 4 bases removed from V and 3 bases from J, the gap between germline ends came to 18 bases. This CDR3 has 15 residues. The CDR3 sequence is CSVVSVGSLYTEAFF. Here the CDR3 DNA reads TGCAGCGTTGTCTCTGTCGGGTCCCTATACACTGAAGCTTTCTTT.

The chain carries TRBV18 and TRBJ2-7; TRBD1 matches 9 bases. V lost 6 bases to trimming and J lost 5 bases; unmatched junction nucleotides: 8. CDR1 and CDR2 from the germline V gene are KGHSH and LQKENI. This CDR3 comprises 14 residues. CDR3 nucleotide sequence: TGTGCCAGCTCCACCGTGGACAGGGGTAACGAGCAGTACTTC. This gives the protein CASSTVDRGNEQYF.

The chain links TRBV5-1 to TRBJ2-5; TRBD1 matches at 7 bases. V trimming: 4 bases; J trimming: 2 bases; junction bases outside the gene matches: 2. Germline V gene sequence: CDR1 SGHRS, CDR2 YFSETQ. There are 13 residues in the CDR3. The CDR3, as DNA: TGCGCCAGCAGCCTGGGACAGCAAGAGACCCAGTACTTC. This sequence encodes CASSLGQQETQYF.

The chain is built from TRBV7-2 and TRBJ1-2; a weak D match, TRBD1 (5 bases). The CDR3 spans 12 residues. Trimming pared 4 bases from V and 8 bases from J, leaving 11 bases between. In germline, CDR1 is SGHTA, CDR2 FQGNSA. In DNA form, the CDR3 reads TGTGCCAGCAGCTATGACAGATACGGCTACACCTTC. Its protein is CASSYDRYGYTF.

The V and J genes are TRBV19 and TRBJ2-7, with 9 bases lining up with TRBD1. CDR3 length equals 16 residues. Trimming took 3 bases from V and 4 from J; bases not matched to a gene: 10. Per germline, CDR1 LNHDA and CDR2 SQIVND (reference sequence). CDR3 in DNA: TGTGCCAGTAGTATGCCCGGAGACAGGGGGTCTTACGAGCAGTACTTC. This gives the protein CASSMPGDRGSYEQYF.

This rearrangement joins TRBV18 to TRBJ1-1; TRBD1 aligns across 8 bases. In germline, CDR1 is KGHSH, CDR2 LQKENI. The ends lost 6 bases at V and 3 bases at J; junction bases unmatched: 9. The CDR3 length is 15 residues. CDR3 sequence: CASSRGQGAHTEAFF. The CDR3 nucleotides are TGTGCCAGCTCGAGAGGCCAGGGGGCGCACACTGAAGCTTTCTTT.

A note on this clone: Its ends do not fully match the called genes, so a read error is possible. The chain joins TRBV7-2 to TRBJ2-4; D might be TRBD2 (6 bases). Germline V gene sequence: CDR1 SGHTA, CDR2 FQGNSA. The CDR3 totals 12 residues. The CDR3 sequence: CASSLFYREKDF. CDR3 DNA: TGTGCCAGCAGCTTATTTTATCGGGAGAAGGACTTC.

The chain carries TRBV10-2 and TRBJ1-1; maybe TRBD1 (5 bases). Germline loops: CDR1 WSHSY, CDR2 SAAADI. The CDR3 covers 16 residues. Trimming cost V 8 bases and J 3 bases, with 22 bases left between them. The CDR3 loop is CASAAGKWAFDTEAFF. The CDR3 DNA reads TGCGCCAGCGCAGCAGGGAAATGGGCTTTTGACACTGAAGCTTTCTTT.

The gene calls are TRBV11-2 and TRBJ2-7, with 11 bases lining up with TRBD2. This CDR3 has 15 residues. Germline trimming cut 5 bases from V and 2 bases from J; bases unmatched to any gene: 5. The germline gives CDR1 SGHAT, CDR2 FQNNGV. The CDR3 loop reads CASSATSGAPYEQYF. Here the CDR3 DNA reads TGTGCCAGCAGCGCGACTAGCGGGGCGCCCTACGAGCAGTACTTC.

The J gene is TRBJ2-4, the V gene TRBV4-3, with D tentatively TRBD2 (6 bases). Trimming removed 0 bases from V and 0 bases from J, with 9 bases in between. The CDR3 is 16 residues long. Per germline, CDR1 LGHNA and CDR2 YSLEER. As DNA, the CDR3 is TGCGCCAGCAGCCAAGATGGGGGGATAGCCAAAAACATTCAGTACTTC. Residues: CASSQDGGIAKNIQYF.

The V and J genes are TRBV30 and TRBJ2-4, with 9 bases matching TRBD1. Germline loops: CDR1 GTSNPN, CDR2 SVGIG (reference sequence). V lost 2 bases to trimming and J lost 8 bases; unmatched junction nucleotides: 10. The CDR3 runs to 15 residues. The CDR3 nucleotides read TGTGCCTGGAGTCTCTACAGGGGGCTTCGTGACATTCAGTACTTC. This translates into CAWSLYRGLRDIQYF.

The chain recombines TRBV2 with TRBJ1-1; no clear D gene. Germline V gene sequence: CDR1 SNHLY, CDR2 FYNNEI. Trimming shortened V by 7 bases and J by 5 bases, and 14 bases separated the two germline ends. The CDR3 consists of 13 residues. CDR3: CASTMTHSTEAFF. CDR3 bases: TGTGCCAGCACCATGACTCACTCGACTGAAGCTTTCTTT. Using reference TRBV2 and TRBJ1-1 for the parts outside the CDR3, the full variable domain is EPEVTQTPSHQVTQMGQEVILRCVPISNHLYFYWYRQILGQKVEFLVSFYNNEISEKSEIFDDQFSVERPDGSNFTLKIRSTKLEDSAMYFCASTMTHSTEAFFGQGTRLTVV.

V gene TRBV5-8 combines with J gene TRBJ1-1, with D unresolved. Trimming cost V 5 bases and J 5 bases, with 19 bases left between them. CDR3 length: 15 amino acids. The germline gives CDR1 SGHTS, CDR2 YDEGEE. CDR3 bases: TGTGCCAGCAGGTCTGGACTCACGCCGGGGACTGAAGCTTTCTTT. Translation: CASRSGLTPGTEAFF. Combining the CDR3 with reference TRBV5-8 and TRBJ1-1 gives the whole variable domain EAGVTQSPTHLIKTRGQQATLRCSPISGHTSVYWYQQALGLGLQFLLWYDEGEERNRGNFPPRFSGRQFPNYSSELNVNALELEDSALYLCASRSGLTPGTEAFFGQGTRLTVV.

This clone has just one count. The chain has TRBV5-6 and TRBJ2-1; the match to TRBD2 covers 8 bases. In germline, CDR1 is SGHDT, CDR2 YYEEEE. The CDR3 is 16 residues long. J lost 5 bases, V lost 4 bases, and 11 bases had no gene match. The CDR3 loop is CASSPRGGPPHNEQFF. The CDR3 nucleotides are TGTGCCAGCAGCCCGCGCGGGGGGCCGCCTCACAATGAGCAGTTCTTC.

V usage is TRBV15 and J usage is TRBJ1-1, with a possible D match to TRBD1 (5 bases). CDR3 length: 15 amino acids. Germline CDR1 LNHNV, CDR2 YYDKDF (reference sequence). The V end was cut by 0 bases, the J end by 7 bases, with 15 bases between. DNA of the CDR3: TGTGCCACCAGCAGAGATATGTGGGGGGACTATGAAGCTTTCTTT. This translates into CATSRDMWGDYEAFF. The full variable domain, completed using reference TRBV15 and TRBJ1-1, is DAMVIQNPRYQVTQFGKPVTLSCSQTLNHNVMYWYQQKSSQAPKLLFHYYDKDFNNEADTPDNFQSRRPNTSFCFLDIRSPGLGDTAMYLCATSRDMWGDYEAFFGQGTRLTVV.